This T cell receptor beta chain was retrieved from a study of early T cells in non-severe SARS-CoV-2 infection. Individual cDNA molecules were tagged with unique molecular identifiers, the study reported. Each CDR3 protein gets one entry after TCRdb re-called the 5' RACE reads with MiXCR. In the table there are tens of thousands of distinct CDR3 sequences, 9% to 15% of which are singletons. Germline V gives CDR1 MNHEY, CDR2 SMNVEV (reference sequence). The length of the CDR3 is 18 residues. V gave up 1 base and J gave up 2 bases, with 18 bases separating them. The source material was whole blood. The source is an adult who was a healthcare worker with PCR-confirmed SARS-CoV-2 infection or an uninfected control (not recorded which). This chain joins TRBV27 and TRBJ1-5, with TRBD1 as a possible D gene (5 bases). As DNA, the CDR3 is TGTGCCAGCAGTTTATGGGGGACCCTCCCCGGCGGCAATCAGCCCCAGCATTTT. It specifies CASSLWGTLPGGNQPQHF.